The T cell receptor (beta chain) under discussion was sequenced for a study of shared clonotypes between healthy human individuals. Points from the study as a whole: Apart from blood, nothing was sampled; tissue repertoires likely differ. Inspection by rarefaction showed sorted-subset sequencing to be incomplete despite large depth.

To note about this clone: The antigen remains unidentified.

Sequencing used immunoSEQ multiplex PCR; TCRdb keeps in-frame clones, though not all of them. The data show 550,000 to 850,000 clones, with over 65% seen just once and over 1.5% held by the top ten. The split of CD4+ cells yielded CD45RA+ naive and CD45RA-negative memory subsets. With V trimmed by 5 bases and J by 7 bases, 15 bases remained unmatched. This CDR3 spans 16 amino acids. CDR1 and CDR2 from the germline V gene are SGHNT and YYREEE (reference sequence). The chain recombines TRBV5-4 with TRBJ2-7; TRBD2 aligns across 10 bases. The receptor comes from a woman in her twenties or thirties in good health. Sequencing was carried out using memory CD4+ T cells sorted from blood. Sample subset: CD45RA-negative fraction. DNA of the CDR3: TGTGCCAGCAGTTTCGCGTGGGCTAGCGGGAGTGGTGAGCAGTACTTC. Amino acid sequence: CASSFAWASGSGEQYF. Looking up the rest from reference TRBV5-4 and TRBJ2-7 gives the full variable domain: ETGVTQSPTHLIKTRGQQVTLRCSSQSGHNTVSWYQQALGQGPQFIFQYYREEENGRGNFPPRFSGLQFPNYSSELNVNALELDDSALYLCASSFAWASGSGEQYFGPGTRLTVT.